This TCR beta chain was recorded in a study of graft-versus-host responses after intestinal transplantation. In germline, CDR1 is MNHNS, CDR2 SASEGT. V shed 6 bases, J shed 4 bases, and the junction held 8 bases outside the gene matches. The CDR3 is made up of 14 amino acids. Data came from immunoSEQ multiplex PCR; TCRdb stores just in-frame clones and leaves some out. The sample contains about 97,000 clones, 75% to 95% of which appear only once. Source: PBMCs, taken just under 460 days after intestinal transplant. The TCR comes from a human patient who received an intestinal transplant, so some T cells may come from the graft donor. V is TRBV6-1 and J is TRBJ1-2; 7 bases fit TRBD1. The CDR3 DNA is TGTGCCAGCAGCCAGACAGGGATTGGCTATGGCTACACCTTC. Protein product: CASSQTGIGYGYTF.